The clone carrying this T cell receptor beta chain appeared a few times. These data are taken from a study of T-cell memory formation after mild COVID-19. The CDR3 covers 14 residues. V lost 6 bases to trimming and J lost 3 bases; unmatched junction nucleotides: 7. Each CDR3 protein gets one entry after TCRdb re-called the 5' RACE reads with MiXCR. The repertoire holds about 350,000 distinct CDR3 sequences, with around 15% as singletons. Sequencing input: PBMCs or a T cell subset sorted from them (not recorded which). This TCR was sampled from a man aged 18 to 30 who had mild COVID-19 (a few samples of this study predate the infection). Cell type and time point are not known. The chain uses TRBV12-3 or TRBV12-4 and TRBJ1-1, with TRBD1 identical over 7 bases. CDR3 sequence: CASSTTGWDTEAFF. Written as DNA, the CDR3 is TGTGCCAGCAGCACGACAGGGTGGGACACTGAAGCTTTCTTT.